The table lists the clone carrying this T cell receptor (beta chain) with a few counts. This sample stems from a study of cytomegalovirus exposure and HLA in healthy donors. Amplification used 60 Vbeta primers and 13 Jbeta primers. Assay used: immunoSEQ multiplex PCR; TCRdb lists only in-frame clones, some missing. The sample lists around 160,000 clones, under 70% seen once, with about 2.9% in the top ten. V was pared by 4 bases and J by 2 bases, with 3 bases of the junction left unmatched. The CDR3 length is 14 residues. Germline CDR1 and CDR2: SEHNR and FQNEAQ (reference sequence). The material sequenced was PBMCs. This chain joins TRBV7-9 and TRBJ1-2, with 8 bases lining up with TRBD1. The TCR sequence derives from a woman aged 40 to 49 in good health and CMV-seropositive. Written as DNA, the CDR3 is TGTGCCAGCAGCTCCAGGGGGCTCAACTATGGCTACACCTTC. Translated: CASSSRGLNYGYTF.